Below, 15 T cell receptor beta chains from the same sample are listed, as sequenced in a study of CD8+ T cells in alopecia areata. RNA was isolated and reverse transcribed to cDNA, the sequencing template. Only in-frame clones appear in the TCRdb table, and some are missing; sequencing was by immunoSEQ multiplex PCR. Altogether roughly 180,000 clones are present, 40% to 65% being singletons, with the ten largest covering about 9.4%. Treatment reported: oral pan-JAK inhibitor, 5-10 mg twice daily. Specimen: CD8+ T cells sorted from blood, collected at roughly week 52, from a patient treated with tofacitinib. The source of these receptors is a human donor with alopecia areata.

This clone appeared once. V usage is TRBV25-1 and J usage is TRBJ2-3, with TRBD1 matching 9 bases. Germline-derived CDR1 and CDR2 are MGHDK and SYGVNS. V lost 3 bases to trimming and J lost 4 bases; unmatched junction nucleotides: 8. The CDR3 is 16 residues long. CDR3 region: CASSDPGQGEADTQYF. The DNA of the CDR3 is TGTGCCAGCAGTGATCCGGGACAGGGTGAAGCAGATACGCAGTATTTT.

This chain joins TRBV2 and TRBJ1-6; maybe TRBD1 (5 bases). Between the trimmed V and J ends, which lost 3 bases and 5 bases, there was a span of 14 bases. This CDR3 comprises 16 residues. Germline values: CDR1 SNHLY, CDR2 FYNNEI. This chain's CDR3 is CASSDMGTENNSPLHF. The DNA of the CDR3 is TGTGCCAGCAGTGATATGGGGACCGAGAATAATTCACCCCTCCACTTT. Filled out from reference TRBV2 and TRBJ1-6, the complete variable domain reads EPEVTQTPSHQVTQMGQEVILRCVPISNHLYFYWYRQILGQKVEFLVSFYNNEISEKSEIFDDQFSVERPDGSNFTLKIRSTKLEDSAMYFCASSDMGTENNSPLHFGNGTRLTVT.

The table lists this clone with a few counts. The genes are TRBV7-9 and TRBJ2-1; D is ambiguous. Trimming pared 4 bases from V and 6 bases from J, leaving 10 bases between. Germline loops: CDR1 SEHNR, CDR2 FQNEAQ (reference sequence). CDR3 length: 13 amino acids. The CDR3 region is CASSSSVVNEQFF. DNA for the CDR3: TGTGCCAGCAGCTCGAGTGTCGTCAATGAGCAGTTCTTC.

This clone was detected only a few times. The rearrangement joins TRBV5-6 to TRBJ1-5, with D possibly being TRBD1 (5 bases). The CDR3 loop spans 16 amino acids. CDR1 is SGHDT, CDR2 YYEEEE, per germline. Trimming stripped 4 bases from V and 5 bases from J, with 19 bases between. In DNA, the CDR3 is TGTGCCAGCAGCGGCCCCCAGACAGCGGGGGATCAGCCCCAGCATTTT. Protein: CASSGPQTAGDQPQHF. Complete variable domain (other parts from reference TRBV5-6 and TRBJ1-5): DAGVTQSPTHLIKTRGQQVTLRCSPKSGHDTVSWYQQALGQGPQFIFQYYEEEERQRGNFPDRFSGHQFPNYSSELNVNALLLGDSALYLCASSGPQTAGDQPQHFGDGTRLSIL.

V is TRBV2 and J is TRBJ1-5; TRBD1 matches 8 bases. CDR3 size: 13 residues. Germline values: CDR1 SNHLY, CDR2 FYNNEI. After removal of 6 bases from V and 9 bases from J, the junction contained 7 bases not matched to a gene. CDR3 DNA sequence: TGTGCCAGCAGGGGACAGGTTAACCGGCCCCAGCATTTT. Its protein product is CASRGQVNRPQHF.

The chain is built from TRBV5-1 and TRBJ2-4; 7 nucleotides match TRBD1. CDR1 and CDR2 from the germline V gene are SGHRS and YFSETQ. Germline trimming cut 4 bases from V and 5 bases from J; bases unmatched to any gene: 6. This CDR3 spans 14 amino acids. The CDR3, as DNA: TGCGCCAGCAGCAGCCCCGGGACAGAAAACATTCAGTACTTC. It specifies CASSSPGTENIQYF.

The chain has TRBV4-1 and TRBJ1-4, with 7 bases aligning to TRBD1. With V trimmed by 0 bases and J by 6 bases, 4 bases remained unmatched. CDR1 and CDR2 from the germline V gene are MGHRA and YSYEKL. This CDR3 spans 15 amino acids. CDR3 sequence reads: CASSQEARGYEKLFF. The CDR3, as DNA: TGCGCCAGCAGCCAAGAGGCCAGGGGGTATGAAAAACTGTTTTTT.

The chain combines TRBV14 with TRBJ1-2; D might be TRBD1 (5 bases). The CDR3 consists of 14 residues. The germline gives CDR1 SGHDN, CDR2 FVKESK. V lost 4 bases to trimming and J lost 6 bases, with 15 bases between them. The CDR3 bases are TGTGCCAGCAGCCTGTTGAGAGGGGTGGATGGCTACACCTTC. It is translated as CASSLLRGVDGYTF.

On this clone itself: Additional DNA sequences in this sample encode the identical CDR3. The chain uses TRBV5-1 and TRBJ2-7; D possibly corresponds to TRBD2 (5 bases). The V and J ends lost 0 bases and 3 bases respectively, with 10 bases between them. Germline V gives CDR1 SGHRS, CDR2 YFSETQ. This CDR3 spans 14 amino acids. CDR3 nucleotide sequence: TGCGCCAGCAGCTTGGCCACGGGGAGCTACGAGCAGTACTTC. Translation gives CASSLATGSYEQYF.

CDR3 amino acids: CAWRGTGQETQYF. The CDR3 coding sequence is TGTGCCTGGAGAGGGACAGGCCAAGAGACCCAGTACTTC. The chain couples TRBV30 to TRBJ2-5; 8 bases agree with TRBD1. Germline assignment: CDR1 GTSNPN and CDR2 SVGIG (reference sequence). This CDR3 comprises 13 residues. J lost 1 base, V lost 3 bases, and 1 base had no gene match.

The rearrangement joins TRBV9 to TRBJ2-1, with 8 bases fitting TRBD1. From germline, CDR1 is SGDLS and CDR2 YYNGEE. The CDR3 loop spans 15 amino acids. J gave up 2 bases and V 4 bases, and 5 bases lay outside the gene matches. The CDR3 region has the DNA TGTGCCAGCAGCCCCCGACAGGGGACCTACAATGAGCAGTTCTTC. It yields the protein CASSPRQGTYNEQFF. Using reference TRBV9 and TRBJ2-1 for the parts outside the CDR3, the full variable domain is DSGVTQTPKHLITATGQRVTLRCSPRSGDLSVYWYQQSLDQGLQFLIQYYNGEERAKGNILERFSAQQFPDLHSELNLSSLELGDSALYFCASSPRQGTYNEQFFGPGTRLTVL.

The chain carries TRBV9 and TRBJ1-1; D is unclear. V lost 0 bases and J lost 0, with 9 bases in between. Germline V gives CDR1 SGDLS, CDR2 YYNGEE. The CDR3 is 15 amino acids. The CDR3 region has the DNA TGTGCCAGCAGCGTAGGGTCCAGCATGAACACTGAAGCTTTCTTT. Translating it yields CASSVGSSMNTEAFF.

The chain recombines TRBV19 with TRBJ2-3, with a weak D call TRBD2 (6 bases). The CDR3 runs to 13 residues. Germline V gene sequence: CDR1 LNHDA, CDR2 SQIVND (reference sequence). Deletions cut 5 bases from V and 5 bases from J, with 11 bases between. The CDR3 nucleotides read TGTGCCAGTAGTCTCCAGACTAGAGATACGCAGTATTTT. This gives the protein CASSLQTRDTQYF.

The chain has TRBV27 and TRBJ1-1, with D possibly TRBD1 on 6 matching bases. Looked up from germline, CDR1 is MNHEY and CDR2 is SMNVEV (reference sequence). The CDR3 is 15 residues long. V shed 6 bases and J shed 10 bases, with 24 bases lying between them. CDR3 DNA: TGTGCCAGCAGCCCCTCCCGGGGGGCAGTTTCTTCAGCTTTCTTT. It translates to CASSPSRGAVSSAFF.

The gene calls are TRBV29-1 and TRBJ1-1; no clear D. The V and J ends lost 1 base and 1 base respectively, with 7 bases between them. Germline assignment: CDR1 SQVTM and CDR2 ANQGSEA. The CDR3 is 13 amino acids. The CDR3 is CSVEGHRNTEAFF. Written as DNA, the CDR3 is TGCAGCGTTGAAGGCCACCGGAACACTGAAGCTTTCTTT. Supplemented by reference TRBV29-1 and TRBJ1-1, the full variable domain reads SAVISQKPSRDICQRGTSLTIQCQVDSQVTMMFWYRQQPGQSLTLIATANQGSEATYESGFVIDKFPISRPNLTFSTLTVSNMSPEDSSIYLCSVEGHRNTEAFFGQGTRLTVV.